This passage covers 6 T cell receptor beta chains from one sample sequenced in a study of shared clonotypes between healthy human individuals. Profiling relied on immunoSEQ multiplex PCR, and the TCRdb table lists in-frame clones only, not all of them. The sample has 850,000 to 1,100,000 clones, roughly 77% seen once. Sequenced input: memory CD4+ T cells from PBMCs. The subset: CD45RA-negative fraction. The receptors stem from a man between 18 and 29 years old in good health. Some clones in this sample may be carry-over from other donors' samples.

The V and J genes are TRBV6-1 and TRBJ2-7; D gene ambiguous. Germline lookup yields CDR1 MNHNS and CDR2 SASEGT. The CDR3 is 13 residues long. Trimming left V 5 bases short and J 0 bases short, with 8 bases between. CDR3 sequence: CASSRANSYEQYF. The DNA of the CDR3 is TGTGCCAGCAGTAGAGCCAACTCCTACGAGCAGTACTTC.

CDR3 nucleotide sequence: TGTGCCAGCAGTGATCGGGACGGAGAAGATACGCAGTATTTT. Translated: CASSDRDGEDTQYF. The chain uses TRBV6-1 and TRBJ2-3; D tentatively reads TRBD1 or TRBD2 (5 bases each). The germline V gene encodes CDR1 MNHNS and CDR2 SASEGT. The CDR3 length is 14 residues. V lost 3 bases and J lost 5, with 12 bases in between.

This clone has more than one count but fewer than ten. A read error may explain this, as a much larger clone is one base away. The same CDR3 is also encoded by other DNA sequences in this sample. The chain has TRBV7-8 and TRBJ2-3; D gene unclear. V was trimmed by 2 bases and J by 3 bases, leaving 3 bases between them. Per germline, CDR1 SGHVS and CDR2 FQNEAQ. The CDR3 covers 12 residues. This chain's CDR3 is CASSLRTDTQYF. The CDR3 bases are TGTGCCAGCAGCTTAAGGACAGATACGCAGTATTTT.

As concerns this clone: A read error may produce the germline difference seen at one junction end. V usage is TRBV5-6 and J usage is TRBJ2-7; unclear D gene. The CDR3 sequence is 14 residues long. Germline assignment: CDR1 SGHDT and CDR2 YYEEEE. CDR3 sequence: CASRLGISSYEQYF. The CDR3 DNA is TGTGCCAGCAGATTGGGAATCAGCTCCTACGAGCAGTACTTC.

This clone was detected only a few times. The chain links TRBV7-2 to TRBJ2-2; possibly TRBD1 or TRBD2 for D (6 bases each). The V gene lost 5 bases and the J gene lost 6 bases, with 16 bases spanning the gap. Per germline, CDR1 SGHTA and CDR2 FQGNSA. This CDR3 has 15 residues. CDR3 DNA sequence: TGTGCCAGCAGCCCCAGGGAAGGGGGGTCCGGGGAGCTGTTTTTT. As protein: CASSPREGGSGELFF.

This chain connects TRBV28 to TRBJ2-4; weak D call: TRBD1 (6 bases). CDR3 length: 15 residues. The germline V gene has CDR1 MDHEN and CDR2 SYDVKM. V lost 3 bases, J lost 4 bases, and 13 bases lay in between. CDR3: CASSFFGQGKNIQYF. For the CDR3, the DNA is TGTGCCAGCAGTTTTTTCGGGCAGGGGAAAAACATTCAGTACTTC.